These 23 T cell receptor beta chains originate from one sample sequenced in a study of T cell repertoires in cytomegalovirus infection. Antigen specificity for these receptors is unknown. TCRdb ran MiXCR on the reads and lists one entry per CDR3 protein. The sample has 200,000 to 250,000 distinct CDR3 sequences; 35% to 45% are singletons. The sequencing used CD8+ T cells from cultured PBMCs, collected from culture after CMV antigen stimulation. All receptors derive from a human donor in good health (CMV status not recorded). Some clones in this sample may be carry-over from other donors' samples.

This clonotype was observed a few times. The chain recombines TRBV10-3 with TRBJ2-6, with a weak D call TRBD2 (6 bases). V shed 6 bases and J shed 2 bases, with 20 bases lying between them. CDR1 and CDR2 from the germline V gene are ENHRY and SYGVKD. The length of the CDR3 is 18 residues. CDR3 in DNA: TGTGCCATCAGGCAACTCGGGGGTTTAATCCCTGGGGCCAACGTCCTGACTTTC. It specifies CAIRQLGGLIPGANVLTF.

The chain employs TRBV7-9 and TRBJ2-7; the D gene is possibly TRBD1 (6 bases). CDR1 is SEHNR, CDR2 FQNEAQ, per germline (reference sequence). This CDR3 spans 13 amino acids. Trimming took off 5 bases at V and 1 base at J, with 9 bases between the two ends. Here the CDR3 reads CASSQGSSYEQYF. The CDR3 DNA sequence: TGTGCCAGCAGCCAGGGGTCTTCCTACGAGCAGTACTTC.

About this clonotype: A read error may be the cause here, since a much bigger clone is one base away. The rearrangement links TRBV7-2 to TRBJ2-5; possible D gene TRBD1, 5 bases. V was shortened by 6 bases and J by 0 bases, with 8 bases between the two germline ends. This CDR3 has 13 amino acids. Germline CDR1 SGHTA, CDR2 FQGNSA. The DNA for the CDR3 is TGTGCCAGCAGGTTACAGGACCAAGAGACCCAGTACTTC. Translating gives CASRLQDQETQYF.

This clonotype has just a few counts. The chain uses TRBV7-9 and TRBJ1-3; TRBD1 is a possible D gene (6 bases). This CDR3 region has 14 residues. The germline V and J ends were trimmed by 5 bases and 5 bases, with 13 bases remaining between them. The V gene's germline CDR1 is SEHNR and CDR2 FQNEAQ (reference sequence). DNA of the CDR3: TGTGCCAGCAGCCACCGGACAGACAGAAACACCATATATTTT. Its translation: CASSHRTDRNTIYF.

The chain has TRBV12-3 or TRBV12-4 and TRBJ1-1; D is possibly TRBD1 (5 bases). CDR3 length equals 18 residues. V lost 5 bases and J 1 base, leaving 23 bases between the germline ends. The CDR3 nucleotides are TGTGCCAGCAGTGACCCGGGGCAGTTTATGAGTACGAACACTGAAGCTTTCTTT. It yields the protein CASSDPGQFMSTNTEAFF.

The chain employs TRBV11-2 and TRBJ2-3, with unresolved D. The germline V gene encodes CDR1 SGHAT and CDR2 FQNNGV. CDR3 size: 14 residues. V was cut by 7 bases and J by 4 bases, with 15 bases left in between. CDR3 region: CASMSLGNPDTQYF. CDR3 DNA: TGTGCCAGCATGTCTCTGGGGAACCCAGATACGCAGTATTTT.

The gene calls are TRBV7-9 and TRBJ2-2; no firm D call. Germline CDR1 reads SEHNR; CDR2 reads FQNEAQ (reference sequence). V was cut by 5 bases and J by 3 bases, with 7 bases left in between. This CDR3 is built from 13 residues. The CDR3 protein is CASSPPDTGELFF. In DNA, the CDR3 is TGTGCCAGCAGCCCTCCGGACACCGGGGAGCTGTTTTTT.

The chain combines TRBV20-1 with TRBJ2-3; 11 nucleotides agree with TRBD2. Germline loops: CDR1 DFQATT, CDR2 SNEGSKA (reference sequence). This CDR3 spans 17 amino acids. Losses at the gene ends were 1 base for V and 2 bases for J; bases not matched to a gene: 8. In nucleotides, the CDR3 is TGCAGTGCTAGAGTGATTAGCGGGGGGGCATACACAGATACGCAGTATTTT. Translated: CSARVISGGAYTDTQYF.

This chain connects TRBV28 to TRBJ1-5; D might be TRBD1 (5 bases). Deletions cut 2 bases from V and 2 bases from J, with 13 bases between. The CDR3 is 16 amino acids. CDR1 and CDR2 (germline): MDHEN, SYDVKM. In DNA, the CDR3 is TGTGCCAGCAGTTTAATCCAGGGTAACGGCAATCAGCCCCAGCATTTT. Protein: CASSLIQGNGNQPQHF. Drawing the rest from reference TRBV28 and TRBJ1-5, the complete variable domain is DVKVTQSSRYLVKRTGEKVFLECVQDMDHENMFWYRQDPGLGLRLIYFSYDVKMKEKGDIPEGYSVSREKKERFSLILESASTNQTSMYLCASSLIQGNGNQPQHFGDGTRLSIL.

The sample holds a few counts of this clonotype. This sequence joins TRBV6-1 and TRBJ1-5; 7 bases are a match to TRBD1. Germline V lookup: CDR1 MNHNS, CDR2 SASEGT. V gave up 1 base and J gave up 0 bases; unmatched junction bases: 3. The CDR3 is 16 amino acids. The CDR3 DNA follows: TGTGCCAGCAGTGAAGGGACAGGAAATAGCAATCAGCCCCAGCATTTT. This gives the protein CASSEGTGNSNQPQHF.

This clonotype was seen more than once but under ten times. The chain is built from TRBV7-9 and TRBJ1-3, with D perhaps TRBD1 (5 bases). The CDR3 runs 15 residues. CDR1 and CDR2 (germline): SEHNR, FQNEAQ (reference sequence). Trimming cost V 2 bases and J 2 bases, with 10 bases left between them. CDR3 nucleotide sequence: TGTGCCAGCAGCTTATCCTCCAGGGCTGGAAACACCATATATTTT. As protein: CASSLSSRAGNTIYF.

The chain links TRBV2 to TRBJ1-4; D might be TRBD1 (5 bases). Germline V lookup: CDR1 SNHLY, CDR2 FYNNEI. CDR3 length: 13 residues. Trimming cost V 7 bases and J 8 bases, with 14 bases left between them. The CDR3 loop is CASTGGIKEKLFF. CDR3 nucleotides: TGTGCCAGCACTGGGGGAATAAAAGAAAAACTGTTTTTT.

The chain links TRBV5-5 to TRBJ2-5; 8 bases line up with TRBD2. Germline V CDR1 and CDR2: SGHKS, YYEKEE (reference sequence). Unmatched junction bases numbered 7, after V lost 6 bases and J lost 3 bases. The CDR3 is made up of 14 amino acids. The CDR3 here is CASILRGGKETQYF. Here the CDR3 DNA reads TGTGCCAGCATCCTCCGCGGGGGGAAAGAGACCCAGTACTTC.

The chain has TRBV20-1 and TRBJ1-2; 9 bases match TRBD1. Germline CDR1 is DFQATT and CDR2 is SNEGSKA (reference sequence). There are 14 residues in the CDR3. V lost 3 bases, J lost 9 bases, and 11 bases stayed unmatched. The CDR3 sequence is CSARRGQGPNRYTF. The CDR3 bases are TGCAGTGCTAGGAGGGGACAGGGACCGAATCGCTACACCTTC.

This CDR3 reads CASSPSGTSKTQETQYF. CDR3 bases: TGTGCCAGCAGTCCCTCCGGGACTAGCAAAACCCAAGAGACCCAGTACTTC. The chain uses TRBV12-3 or TRBV12-4 and TRBJ2-5; TRBD2 matches 9 bases. CDR3 length: 17 amino acids. With 5 bases clipped from V and 1 base from J, the junction kept 11 bases outside the gene matches.

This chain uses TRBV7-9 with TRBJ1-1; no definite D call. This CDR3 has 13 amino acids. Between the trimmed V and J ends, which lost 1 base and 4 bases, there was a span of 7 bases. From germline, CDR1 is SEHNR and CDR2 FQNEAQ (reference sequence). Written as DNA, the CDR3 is TGTGCCAGCAGCTTAGAGGGCAGCACTGAAGCTTTCTTT. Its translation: CASSLEGSTEAFF.

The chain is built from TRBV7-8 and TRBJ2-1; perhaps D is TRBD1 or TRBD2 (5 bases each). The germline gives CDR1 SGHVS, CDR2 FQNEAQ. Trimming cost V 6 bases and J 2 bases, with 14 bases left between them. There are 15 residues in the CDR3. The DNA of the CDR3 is TGTGCCAGCAGGGGGCTAGGGAGTCCCTACAATGAGCAGTTCTTC. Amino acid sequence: CASRGLGSPYNEQFF.

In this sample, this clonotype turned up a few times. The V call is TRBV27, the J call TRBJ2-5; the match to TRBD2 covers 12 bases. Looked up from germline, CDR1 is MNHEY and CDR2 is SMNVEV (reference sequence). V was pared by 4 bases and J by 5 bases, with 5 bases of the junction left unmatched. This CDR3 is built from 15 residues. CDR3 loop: CASSSGLAGWETQYF. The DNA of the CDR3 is TGTGCCAGCAGTTCGGGACTAGCGGGCTGGGAGACCCAGTACTTC.

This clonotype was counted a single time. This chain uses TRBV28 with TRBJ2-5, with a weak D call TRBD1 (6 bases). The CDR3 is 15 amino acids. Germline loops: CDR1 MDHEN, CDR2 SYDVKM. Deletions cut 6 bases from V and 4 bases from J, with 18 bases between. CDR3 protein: CASSQSQGLRETQYF. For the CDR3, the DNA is TGTGCCAGCAGCCAGAGTCAGGGGCTTCGAGAGACCCAGTACTTC.

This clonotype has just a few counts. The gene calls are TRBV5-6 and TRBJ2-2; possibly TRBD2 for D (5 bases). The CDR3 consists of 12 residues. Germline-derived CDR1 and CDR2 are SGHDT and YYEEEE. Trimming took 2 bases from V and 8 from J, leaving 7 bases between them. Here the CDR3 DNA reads TGTGCCAGCAGCTTCGAGGGAGGGGAGCTGTTTTTT. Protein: CASSFEGGELFF.

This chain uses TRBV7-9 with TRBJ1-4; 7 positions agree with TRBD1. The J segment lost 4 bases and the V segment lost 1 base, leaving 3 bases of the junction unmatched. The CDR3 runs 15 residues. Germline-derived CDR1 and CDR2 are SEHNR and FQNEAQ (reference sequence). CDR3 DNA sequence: TGTGCCAGCAGCTTAGGACAGGGATATAATGAAAAACTGTTTTTT. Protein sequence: CASSLGQGYNEKLFF.

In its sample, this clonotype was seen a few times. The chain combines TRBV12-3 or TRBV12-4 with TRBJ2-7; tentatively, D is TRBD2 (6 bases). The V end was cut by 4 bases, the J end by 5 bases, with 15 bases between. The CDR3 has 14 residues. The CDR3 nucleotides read TGTGCCAGCAGTTATTCCGGGGGTATTCACGAGCAGTACTTC. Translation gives CASSYSGGIHEQYF.

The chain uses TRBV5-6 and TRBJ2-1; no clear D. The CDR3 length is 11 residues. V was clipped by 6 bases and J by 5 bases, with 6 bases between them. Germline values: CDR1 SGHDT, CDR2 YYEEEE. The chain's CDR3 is CASTHNNEQFF. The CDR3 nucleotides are TGTGCCAGCACCCATAACAATGAGCAGTTCTTC.